These T cell receptor beta chains were read from a single sample in a study of cytomegalovirus exposure and HLA in healthy donors. Some clones are missing from TCRdb's copy, which holds only in-frame ones; the method was immunoSEQ multiplex PCR. The sample yields 140,000 or so clones, approximately 93% seen once. The sequencing input was PBMCs. Every receptor here comes from a man aged 18 to 29 in good health and CMV-seronegative. CDR3s include the opening cysteine and the closing phenylalanine or tryptophan. The D gene is left open where the match is weak.

>TRBV7-6|TRBD2|TRBJ2-2
CASSHPGLAGVPNTGELFF
>TRBV30|NA|TRBJ1-1
CAWSVGRGGEAFF
>TRBV28|NA|TRBJ1-3
CASSYTSGNTIYF
>TRBV5-5|TRBD1|TRBJ1-4
CASSQPTGGFTTNEKLFF
>TRBV19|NA|TRBJ1-1
CASLAGGNTEAFF
>TRBV6-1|TRBD2|TRBJ2-2
CASSEEASGRAGTGELFF
>TRBV4-1|NA|TRBJ2-3
CASSHGTRRVSTDTQYF
>TRBV12-5|TRBD1|TRBJ1-1
CASGLVGDRGPISRNTEAFF
>TRBV10-3|NA|TRBJ2-1
CATGDNEQFF
>TRBV5-1|NA|TRBJ2-2
CASSQEGVDTGELFF
>TRBV5-1|NA|TRBJ2-5
CASSPGTRGETQYF
>TRBV29-1|NA|TRBJ2-2
CSVGQINTGVLFF
>TRBV19|NA|TRBJ1-1
CASSQGPNTEAFF
>TRBV5-1|TRBD1|TRBJ1-1
CASSLASGGTEAFF
>TRBV5-6|TRBD2|TRBJ2-5
CASSSMQTSGRGETQYF
>TRBV28|NA|TRBJ2-1
CASSRTGGTSKDEQFF
>TRBV5-6|TRBD1|TRBJ2-7
CASSGTGTGHYEQYF